The 5 T cell receptor beta chains reported below all come from one sample, sequenced in a study of T cells in tuberculosis. Time point: new active TB diagnosis, blood taken before or within 7 days of starting treatment. Assay: immunoSEQ multiplex PCR; the TCRdb copy retains only in-frame clones and omits some. In the table there are some 49,000 clones, about 95% of which are singletons. The sequencing here drew on PBMCs, taken at tuberculosis diagnosis. These receptors all stem from an adult with tuberculosis.

The gene calls are TRBV2 and TRBJ2-7, with TRBD2 matching 16 bases. The V gene's germline CDR1 is SNHLY and CDR2 FYNNEI. This CDR3 has 19 amino acids. J was trimmed by 2 bases and V by 6 bases; bases with no gene match: 13. CDR3 residues: CASRRHPGTSGRAPYEQYF. The CDR3 DNA reads TGTGCCAGCAGGAGACATCCCGGGACTAGCGGGAGGGCCCCCTACGAGCAGTACTTC.

CDR3 sequence reads: CASSQAGTSGSPRNGRQFF. The CDR3 DNA sequence: TGTGCCAGCAGCCAAGCAGGGACTAGCGGGAGCCCACGAAATGGGAGGCAGTTCTTC. The chain uses TRBV4-2 and TRBJ2-1; 14 bases map to TRBD2. The CDR3 contains 19 residues. The V gene end was trimmed by 1 base and the J gene end by 12 bases; junction bases not matched to a gene: 17. CDR1 and CDR2 from the germline V gene are LGHNA and YNFKEQ.

V gene TRBV27 combines with J gene TRBJ1-5, with D perhaps TRBD1 (6 bases). Trimming removed 5 bases at V and 8 bases at J, with 16 bases between. The CDR3 has 14 amino acids. Germline loops: CDR1 MNHEY, CDR2 SMNVEV (reference sequence). CDR3 protein: CASSPPGQSKPQHF. CDR3 in DNA: TGTGCCAGCAGTCCCCCCGGACAGTCCAAGCCCCAGCATTTT.

CDR3 loop: CASTPRLTAGETQYF. In DNA form, the CDR3 reads TGTGCCAGCACGCCCCGATTGACCGCCGGGGAGACCCAGTACTTC. The V call is TRBV6-6, the J call TRBJ2-5; no clear D gene. The CDR3 loop spans 15 amino acids. Between the trimmed V and J ends, which lost 7 bases and 5 bases, there was a span of 20 bases. Germline CDR1 reads MNHNY; CDR2 reads SVGAGI (reference sequence).

The chain uses TRBV27 and TRBJ2-3; 9 nucleotides line up with TRBD2. The CDR3 runs 15 residues. Per germline, CDR1 MNHEY and CDR2 SMNVEV (reference sequence). The junction had 3 bases not matched to a gene; V was cut back by 3 bases and J by 2 bases. CDR3 amino acids: CASSLVAGVTDTQYF. The CDR3 DNA sequence: TGTGCCAGCAGTTTGGTAGCGGGAGTCACAGATACGCAGTATTTT.